The T cell receptor beta chain under discussion was sequenced for a study of T-cell memory formation after mild COVID-19 (dated by TCRdb to about 2021). In terms of the full investigation: Most TCR sequence clusters were specific to one of the two donors. T-cell clones expanding and contracting after mild COVID-19 in a couple of donors were tracked by longitudinal TCRalpha and TCRbeta repertoire sequencing. The cohort comprised two young, previously healthy adult volunteers, one female and one male.

V is clipped by 1 base and J by 3 bases, and the sequence between their germline boundaries is 10 bases long. Inclusive of the bounding cysteine and phenylalanine, the CDR3 is 15 residues long. Of the read, only the CDR3 DNA is kept; its 45 bases are in frame from base 1. Reads for this sample came from an Illumina NovaSeq 6000. TCRalpha and TCRbeta cDNA libraries were built by 5'RACE with constant-segment primers, adding sample barcodes and unique molecular identifiers. Trizol reagent was used to extract RNA from every sample. The libraries were amplified in two PCR steps, and the second step added a second sample barcode and Illumina TruSeq adapters. Sequencing of the libraries was done on an Illumina NovaSeq, producing 2 x 150 bp paired-end reads. The published analysis was carried out like this. The reads were demultiplexed and collapsed into UMI-guided consensus sequences using migec v1.2.7. With mixcr v2.1.11, UMI consensuses were aligned to TRA and TRB V and J templates and assembled into clonotypes. A clonotype was counted as expanded or contracted only when both edgeR and NoisET called the clonotype significant, with the noise models trained on biological replicates. For edgeR calls, the thresholds were a false discovery rate-adjusted p below 0.01 and a log2 fold-change of 1. As an exploratory analysis of dynamics, max-normalized trajectories of the 1000 most abundant clonotypes were examined by PCA with hierarchical clustering. Separately sequenced CD4+ and CD8+ repertoires were used to assign a CD4 or CD8 phenotype to each responding clone. The public reads were reprocessed in TCRdb via fastp at Q25 and MiXCR, keeping in-frame beta chains. Each record represents a unique CDR3 protein, reported with the most common genes and DNA among its rows. TCRdb's processing, not the study's, gives the V and J calls here. Present in this sample are 300,000 to 350,000 distinct CDR3 sequences, roughly 19% of which were seen just once. The top ten constitute around 20% of the sample.

The paper as a whole reports these results and caveats: Only a couple of mild cases were covered by the study, and larger cohorts that include severe cases with pre-infection samples were considered necessary. SARS-CoV-2 specificity was not confirmed for the second-wave clones peaking on day 37. Some responding clones were detected in pre-infection memory, which suggested that pre-existing cross-reactive memory T cells had joined the SARS-CoV-2 response. From day 15 to 85, contracting clones showed balanced CD4/CD8 phenotypes, whereas a second wave of clones that expanded from day 15 to 37 leaned towards CD4+. Contracting CD4+ clones turned up mainly in the CM and EM memory subsets, whereas EMRA was where CD8+ clones were enriched.

This clonotype was found many times. It has no known antigen specificity. The record has no base qualities; no much larger clone is one base away. Ficoll-Paque density gradient centrifugation was used to isolate PBMCs. This clonotype was sampled from a man aged 18 to 30 who had mild COVID-19 (a few samples of this study predate the infection). The sample titles of this study are shuffled in the database, so cell type and time point are left out; the donor was told from shared clones. Material for sequencing was PBMCs or a T cell subset sorted from them (not recorded which). This sequence uses TRBV12-3 or TRBV12-4 and TRBJ1-5; the D gene identity is not certain. In nucleotide form, the sequence is TGTGCCAGCAGTTTAGGTGCTCAGTTCAATCAGCCCCAGCATTTT. The resulting protein is CASSLGAQFNQPQHF.